The 24 T cell receptor beta chains presented below share a single source sample, sequenced in a study of cytomegalovirus exposure and HLA in healthy donors. A multiplex PCR was run with 60 Vbeta primers and 13 Jbeta primers. The table came from immunoSEQ multiplex PCR; TCRdb's copy has only in-frame clones and leaves some out. Among under 150,000 clones listed, 60% to 80% were seen once. Source material: PBMCs. The source is a woman between 45 and 60 years old in good health and CMV-seronegative.

As for this clone: This is likely a read error, given that the CDR3 carries no conserved phenylalanine or tryptophan at its end. The DNA is omitted, as the CDR3 cannot be located on it reliably, and the CDR3 follows TCRdb's listing. J is TRBJ2-4 and V is TRBV9; TRBD1 reflects the table's D call only, with no check against the DNA. The CDR3 totals 9 residues, both ends included. Germline-derived CDR1 and CDR2 are SGDLS and YYNGEE. CDR3 in amino acids: CASSPSQYP.

This chain joins TRBV9 and TRBJ2-1; no clear D. This CDR3 spans 12 amino acids. CDR1 and CDR2 from the germline V gene are SGDLS and YYNGEE. Trimming removed 4 bases at V and 8 bases at J, with 10 bases between. The CDR3 reads CASSPNSDEQFF. The CDR3 DNA sequence: TGTGCCAGCAGCCCTAATTCGGATGAGCAGTTCTTC.

This clone occurred many times. Other DNA sequences in this specimen translate into the identical CDR3. The chain is built from TRBV5-1 and TRBJ2-7, with D possibly matching TRBD2 (5 bases). The CDR3 contains 13 residues. Trimming pared 2 bases from V and 3 bases from J, leaving 9 bases between. CDR1 is SGHRS and CDR2 is YFSETQ in the germline V gene. The CDR3 protein is CASSLRGSYEQYF. The CDR3 DNA is TGCGCCAGCAGCTTAAGAGGGAGCTACGAGCAGTACTTC.

This clone was observed a few times. CDR3 protein: CASSSDTGELFF. In nucleotides, the CDR3 is TGTGCCAGCAGTTCGGACACCGGGGAGCTGTTTTTT. This rearrangement joins TRBV28 to TRBJ2-2, with D unresolved. Trimming took off 4 bases at V and 3 bases at J, with 3 bases between the two ends. The CDR3 length is 12 residues. From germline, CDR1 is MDHEN and CDR2 SYDVKM.

V usage is TRBV29-1 and J usage is TRBJ1-1, with 7 bases fitting TRBD1. Losses at the gene ends were 6 bases for V and 1 base for J; bases not matched to a gene: 5. This CDR3 comprises 13 residues. Germline V lookup: CDR1 SQVTM, CDR2 ANQGSEA. For the CDR3, the DNA is TGCAGCGTAGGGACAGCCGCGAACACTGAAGCTTTCTTT. Protein: CSVGTAANTEAFF.

The chain combines TRBV6-5 with TRBJ1-5; D possibly corresponds to TRBD1 (6 bases). CDR1 is MNHEY and CDR2 is SVGAGI in the germline V gene. The V gene lost 6 bases and the J gene lost 7 bases, with 16 bases spanning the gap. The CDR3 consists of 14 residues. CDR3 protein: CASSMGGGRQPQHF. The CDR3 DNA reads as TGTGCCAGCAGCATGGGGGGGGGCCGACAGCCCCAGCATTTT.

This chain joins TRBV5-4 and TRBJ1-2; D remains unclear. The germline V gene has CDR1 SGHNT and CDR2 YYREEE (reference sequence). The CDR3 totals 14 residues. Trimming left V 4 bases short and J 6 bases short, with 16 bases between. The DNA of the CDR3 is TGTGCCAGCAGCCGACTTAACTCTAGGAATGGCTACACCTTC. Protein sequence: CASSRLNSRNGYTF.

The rearrangement joins TRBV7-3 to TRBJ2-7; 10 bases are a match to TRBD1. The CDR3 has 15 amino acids. CDR1 and CDR2 (germline): SGHTA, FQGTGA. The trim removed 2 bases at V and 3 bases at J, leaving 4 bases unmatched. The CDR3 coding sequence is TGTGCCAGCAGCTTAGTCGGGACAGGGGACTACGAGCAGTACTTC. Translation gives CASSLVGTGDYEQYF.

This sequence joins TRBV9 and TRBJ1-2; TRBD1 matches at 8 bases. Germline V gene sequence: CDR1 SGDLS, CDR2 YYNGEE. V was pared by 2 bases and J by 7 bases, with 10 bases of the junction left unmatched. This CDR3 comprises 15 residues. CDR3 sequence: CASSVGTGTGLGYTF. The CDR3 DNA reads TGTGCCAGCAGCGTGGGGACCGGGACAGGACTTGGCTACACCTTC. Looking up the rest from reference TRBV9 and TRBJ1-2 gives the full variable domain: DSGVTQTPKHLITATGQRVTLRCSPRSGDLSVYWYQQSLDQGLQFLIQYYNGEERAKGNILERFSAQQFPDLHSELNLSSLELGDSALYFCASSVGTGTGLGYTFGSGTRLTVV.

The sample holds a few counts of this clone. The genes are TRBV27 and TRBJ1-6; D is unresolved. Germline CDR1 is MNHEY and CDR2 is SMNVEV (reference sequence). The ends were cut back, 3 bases at V and 0 bases at J, with 6 bases in the middle. The CDR3 is 15 residues long. The CDR3: CASSFESSYNSPLHF. The CDR3 nucleotides are TGTGCCAGCAGTTTTGAGAGCTCCTATAATTCACCCCTCCACTTT.

This chain links TRBV5-1 with TRBJ2-2; possible D gene TRBD2, 6 bases. The ends were cut back, 2 bases at V and 1 base at J, with 9 bases in the middle. Germline V CDR1 and CDR2: SGHRS, YFSETQ. This CDR3 is built from 15 residues. This CDR3 is CASSFSGQNTGELFF. The CDR3 coding sequence is TGCGCCAGCAGCTTTAGCGGTCAGAACACCGGGGAGCTGTTTTTT.

The V gene is TRBV6-5, the J gene TRBJ2-2, with 10 positions matching TRBD2. The CDR3 spans 16 residues. The V and J ends lost 2 bases and 6 bases, in that order; junction bases with no gene match: 6. CDR1 is MNHEY, CDR2 SVGAGI, per germline. For the CDR3, the DNA is TGTGCCAGCAGTTACCCCCCAGCGGGGGGGCCCGGGGAGCTGTTTTTT. This sequence encodes CASSYPPAGGPGELFF.

The rearrangement links TRBV27 to TRBJ1-4; possibly TRBD1 for D (6 bases). The V end lost 5 bases, the J end lost 5 bases, and 12 bases lay between the germline ends. Per germline, CDR1 MNHEY and CDR2 SMNVEV (reference sequence). This CDR3 spans 14 amino acids. CDR3 nucleotide sequence: TGTGCCAGCAGTCCCCAGGGGCGCAATGAAAAACTGTTTTTT. Translated, it gives CASSPQGRNEKLFF.

The V and J genes are TRBV19 and TRBJ1-5; D remains unclear. The germline gives CDR1 LNHDA, CDR2 SQIVND (reference sequence). The CDR3 runs 15 residues. Deletions cut 3 bases from V and 2 bases from J, with 11 bases between. CDR3: CASSIMYSRNQPQHF. The CDR3 DNA reads TGTGCCAGTAGTATTATGTACAGCCGCAATCAGCCCCAGCATTTT.

The chain carries TRBV7-2 and TRBJ1-1; possibly TRBD1 for D (5 bases). The V end was cut by 6 bases, the J end by 7 bases, with 9 bases between. This CDR3 region has 11 residues. CDR1 and CDR2 (germline): SGHTA, FQGNSA. The DNA of the CDR3 is TGTGCCAGCAGGGGGGGGGTTGAAGCTTTCTTT. Encoded protein: CASRGGVEAFF.

The gene calls are TRBV4-1 and TRBJ2-1, with TRBD2 matching over 12 bases. Per the germline V gene, CDR1 is MGHRA and CDR2 is YSYEKL. The CDR3 loop spans 16 amino acids. The V gene end was trimmed by 1 base and the J gene end by 5 bases; junction bases not matched to a gene: 3. The CDR3 reads CASSQVLAGGDNEQFF. The CDR3, as DNA: TGCGCCAGCAGCCAAGTACTAGCGGGGGGAGACAATGAGCAGTTCTTC.

The rearrangement links TRBV7-9 to TRBJ2-5, with 7 bases lining up with TRBD1. V was pared by 5 bases and J by 1 base, with 10 bases of the junction left unmatched. Germline V lookup: CDR1 SEHNR, CDR2 FQNEAQ (reference sequence). The CDR3 consists of 16 residues. The CDR3 sequence is CASSPPFGDSQETQYF. CDR3 sequence (DNA): TGTGCCAGCAGCCCACCGTTTGGGGACAGCCAAGAGACCCAGTACTTC. The entire variable domain, with the rest obtained from reference TRBV7-9 and TRBJ2-5, is as follows: DTGVSQNPRHKITKRGQNVTFRCDPISEHNRLYWYRQTLGQGPEFLTYFQNEAQLEKSRLLSDRFSAERPKGSFSTLEIQRTEQGDSAMYLCASSPPFGDSQETQYFGPGTRLLVL.

This chain links TRBV4-1 with TRBJ1-1; no clear D. V was shortened by 4 bases and J by 0 bases, with 15 bases between the two germline ends. The CDR3 has 16 amino acids. The V gene's germline CDR1 is MGHRA and CDR2 YSYEKL. CDR3 protein: CASSLPPPGMNTEAFF. The CDR3 DNA is TGCGCCAGCAGCCTTCCCCCGCCGGGGATGAACACTGAAGCTTTCTTT.

The rearrangement links TRBV5-1 to TRBJ2-3; D is unclear. CDR1 and CDR2 from the germline V gene are SGHRS and YFSETQ. This CDR3 has 13 amino acids. Trimming cost V 0 bases and J 2 bases, with 4 bases left between them. The CDR3 loop is CASSLGYTDTQYF. For the CDR3, the DNA is TGCGCCAGCAGCTTGGGTTACACAGATACGCAGTATTTT. Full variable domain (outside the CDR3, taken from reference TRBV5-1 and TRBJ2-3): KAGVTQTPRYLIKTRGQQVTLSCSPISGHRSVSWYQQTPGQGLQFLFEYFSETQRNKGNFPGRFSGRQFSNSRSEMNVSTLELGDSALYLCASSLGYTDTQYFGPGTRLTVL.

The chain combines TRBV6-6 with TRBJ2-5, with D hard to call. The CDR3 runs 12 residues. Per the germline V gene, CDR1 is MNHNY and CDR2 is SVGAGI (reference sequence). Trimming pared 0 bases from V and 5 bases from J, leaving 4 bases between. CDR3 region: CASSYSGETQYF. The CDR3 DNA reads as TGTGCCAGCAGTTACTCCGGGGAGACCCAGTACTTC.

The chain is built from TRBV7-6 and TRBJ2-5; 7 nucleotides agree with TRBD2. The CDR3 is made up of 13 amino acids. Germline CDR1 SGHVS, CDR2 FNYEAQ. Trimming took 4 bases from V and 4 from J; bases not matched to a gene: 3. This CDR3 reads CASSSLAIETQYF. CDR3 DNA: TGTGCCAGCAGCTCACTAGCGATAGAGACCCAGTACTTC.

The chain links TRBV15 to TRBJ1-1, with 9 bases lining up with TRBD1. The junction had 16 bases not matched to a gene; V was cut back by 0 bases and J by 11 bases. The CDR3 loop spans 17 amino acids. Germline V gene sequence: CDR1 LNHNV, CDR2 YYDKDF (reference sequence). The DNA of the CDR3 is TGTGCCACCAGCAGAGATCTAGACTCGGACAGGGGAGATACGGCTTTCTTT. Translated, it gives CATSRDLDSDRGDTAFF.

V and J are TRBV19 and TRBJ1-1; weak D call: TRBD1 (5 bases). The V gene lost 3 bases and the J gene lost 10 bases, with 21 bases spanning the gap. Germline CDR1 LNHDA, CDR2 SQIVND (reference sequence). The CDR3 extends over 15 amino acids. The CDR3 here is CASSINAEEGFAAFF. The CDR3 coding sequence is TGTGCCAGTAGTATCAATGCGGAGGAGGGGTTCGCAGCTTTCTTT.

The V call is TRBV27, the J call TRBJ2-7; TRBD2 matches at 9 bases. The CDR3 is 14 residues long. Germline CDR1 is MNHEY and CDR2 is SMNVEV (reference sequence). V dropped 3 bases and J dropped 3; count of bases not matched to a gene: 3. The CDR3 nucleotides read TGTGCCAGCAGTTTGAATAGCGGGGGCTACGAGCAGTACTTC. Encoded protein: CASSLNSGGYEQYF.